This TCR beta chain was identified in a study of early T cells in non-severe SARS-CoV-2 infection. For the study at large: Whole-blood bulk RNA, unsorted, was sequenced, and chains were unpaired. Findings and caveats of the study: Matching with VDJdb favored anti-spike CD8 responses (missing private and CD4 specificities).

Trimming shortened V by 10 bases and J by 1 base, and 13 bases separated the two germline ends. Per germline, CDR1 MNHEY and CDR2 SVGEGT. There are 13 residues in the CDR3. This clonotype was seen repeatedly, ten times or more. The antigen remains undetermined. cDNA molecules, individually, were tagged with unique molecular identifiers. MiXCR, applied by TCRdb to the 5' RACE reads, yields one record per CDR3 protein. The data contain about 23,000 distinct CDR3 sequences, about 5.6% of them singletons. The specimen sequenced was whole blood. This clonotype was sampled from an adult who was a healthcare worker with PCR-confirmed SARS-CoV-2 infection or an uninfected control (not recorded which). The chain is built from TRBV6-2 or TRBV6-3 and TRBJ1-1, with a tentative D call TRBD1 (5 bases). In DNA, the CDR3 is TGTGCCACCTCGCCAGGGAAGAACACTGAAGCTTTCTTT. Translated: CATSPGKNTEAFF.